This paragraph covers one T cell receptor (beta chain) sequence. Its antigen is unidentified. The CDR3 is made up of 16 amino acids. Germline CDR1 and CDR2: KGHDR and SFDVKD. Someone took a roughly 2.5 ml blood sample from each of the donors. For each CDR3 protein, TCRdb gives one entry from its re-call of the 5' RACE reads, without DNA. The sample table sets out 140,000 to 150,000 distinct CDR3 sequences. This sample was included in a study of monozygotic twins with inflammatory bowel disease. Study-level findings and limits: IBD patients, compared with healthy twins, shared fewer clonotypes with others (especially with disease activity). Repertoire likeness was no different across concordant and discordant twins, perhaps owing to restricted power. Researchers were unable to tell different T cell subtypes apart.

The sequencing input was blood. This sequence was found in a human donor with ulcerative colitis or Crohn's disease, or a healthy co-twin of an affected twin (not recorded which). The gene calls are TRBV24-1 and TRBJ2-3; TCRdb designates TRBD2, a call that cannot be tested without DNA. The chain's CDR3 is CATSAASGRRTDTQYF.